One sample yielded the 23 T cell receptor beta chains listed below, sequenced in a study of PD-L1 blockade in urothelial cancer. The assay was immunoSEQ multiplex PCR, and TCRdb's table has in-frame clones only and misses some. The sample records approximately 28,000 clones, around four fifths being singletons. This sample's time point: peripheral blood 6 weeks after treatment start. Sequenced material: PBMCs, taken around atezolizumab (anti-PD-L1) treatment. Every receptor here comes from a man aged 70 or older with urothelial cancer.

The chain uses TRBV29-1 and TRBJ2-2; a weak D match, TRBD2 (8 bases). Germline-derived CDR1 and CDR2 are SQVTM and ANQGSEA. This CDR3 has 15 residues. Trimming took off 7 bases at V and 3 bases at J, with 18 bases between the two ends. CDR3 coding DNA: TGCAGCGCCGAGGGGGCGGGAGGTTACACCGGGGAGCTGTTTTTT. As protein: CSAEGAGGYTGELFF.

This rearrangement joins TRBV4-3 to TRBJ2-7, with 8 bases matching TRBD2. CDR1 and CDR2 (germline): LGHNA, YSLEER. V lost 2 bases and J lost 2; bases outside the gene matches: 2. The CDR3 has 14 amino acids. The CDR3 is CASSQQLAAYEQYF. The CDR3 DNA follows: TGCGCCAGCAGCCAACAACTAGCGGCCTACGAGCAGTACTTC.

V and J are TRBV5-1 and TRBJ2-7; 7 bases map to TRBD2. CDR3 length equals 13 residues. J gave up 6 bases and V 1 base, and 4 bases lay outside the gene matches. Germline loops: CDR1 SGHRS, CDR2 YFSETQ. The CDR3 loop is CASSLRGSGEQYF. The DNA for the CDR3 is TGCGCCAGCAGCTTGCGCGGGAGTGGCGAGCAGTACTTC. The full variable domain, with the rest looked up from reference TRBV5-1 and TRBJ2-7, is KAGVTQTPRYLIKTRGQQVTLSCSPISGHRSVSWYQQTPGQGLQFLFEYFSETQRNKGNFPGRFSGRQFSNSRSEMNVSTLELGDSALYLCASSLRGSGEQYFGPGTRLTVT.

This chain uses TRBV7-9 with TRBJ1-4; D gene unclear. V was pared by 6 bases and J by 0 bases, with 17 bases between. The CDR3 covers 17 residues. CDR1 is SEHNR and CDR2 is FQNEAQ in the germline V gene (reference sequence). CDR3 in DNA: TGTGCCAGCAGATCGGGTCTTCGGGTTGCAACTAATGAAAAACTGTTTTTT. Its translation: CASRSGLRVATNEKLFF.

The rearrangement links TRBV5-6 to TRBJ2-1; TRBD1 aligns across 9 bases. In germline, CDR1 is SGHDT, CDR2 YYEEEE. There are 15 residues in the CDR3. V was clipped by 2 bases and J by 15 bases; unmatched bases: 15. For the CDR3, the DNA is TGTGCCAGCAGCTTAGGACAGGGGAGTTTAATCGGTCGGTTCTTC. This translates into CASSLGQGSLIGRFF.

The rearrangement uses TRBV7-9 and TRBJ2-1; 9 bases fit TRBD1. This CDR3 has 15 amino acids. Germline CDR1 SEHNR, CDR2 FQNEAQ (reference sequence). Trimming at V came to 5 bases and at J to 10 bases, leaving 12 bases not matched to a gene. The CDR3 bases are TGTGCCAGCAGCGAAAAAACAGGGGGCCGGGGAGAGCAGTTCTTC. Its protein is CASSEKTGGRGEQFF.

The V and J genes are TRBV6-1 and TRBJ2-7, with D tentatively TRBD2 (5 bases). Looked up from germline, CDR1 is MNHNS and CDR2 is SASEGT. The V end lost 10 bases, the J end lost 2 bases, and 15 bases lay between the germline ends. The CDR3 has 13 residues. In nucleotides, the CDR3 is TGTGCCACCTACGGACTCCCGGCCTACGAGCAGTACTTC. It encodes CATYGLPAYEQYF.

This chain links TRBV7-8 with TRBJ1-5, with 8 bases lining up with TRBD1. The CDR3 has 12 residues. Germline CDR1 SGHVS, CDR2 FQNEAQ. V gave up 5 bases and J gave up 15 bases; unmatched junction bases: 9. The CDR3 DNA is TGTGCCAGCAGCCCCGGACAGGGCCTCTTGCATTTT. This encodes CASSPGQGLLHF.

The rearrangement joins TRBV7-3 to TRBJ2-1; D gene unclear. Germline CDR1 is SGHTA and CDR2 is FQGTGA. The CDR3 consists of 13 residues. V was trimmed by 5 bases and J by 7 bases, leaving 12 bases between them. The CDR3 nucleotides read TGTGCCAGCAGCACGTCCGACGGGAATGAGCAGTTCTTC. As protein: CASSTSDGNEQFF.

This clone has more than one count but fewer than ten. V and J are TRBV11-2 and TRBJ2-5; a weak D match, TRBD1 (5 bases). V lost 0 bases to trimming and J lost 8 bases, with 10 bases between them. Germline V gene data show CDR1 as SGHAT and CDR2 as FQNNGV. CDR3 length equals 13 residues. The CDR3 DNA reads as TGTGCCAGCAGCTTAGAGCTCACAGGCACCCAGTACTTC. It encodes CASSLELTGTQYF.

This clone was seen more than once but under ten times. The chain couples TRBV7-9 to TRBJ1-6; D perhaps matches TRBD1 (5 bases). V gave up 5 bases and J gave up 10 bases, with 12 bases separating them. CDR3 length equals 13 residues. Per germline, CDR1 SEHNR and CDR2 FQNEAQ (reference sequence). In DNA form, the CDR3 reads TGTGCCAGCAGCGGGGGGACGGGATCACCCCTCCACTTT. This sequence encodes CASSGGTGSPLHF.

The rearrangement uses TRBV9 and TRBJ1-5, with a possible D match to TRBD1 (5 bases). Germline V gene data show CDR1 as SGDLS and CDR2 as YYNGEE. CDR3 length: 14 residues. V dropped 7 bases and J dropped 4 bases, with 15 bases sitting between them. For the CDR3, the DNA is TGTGCCAGCTCCGAGAGGGGAGGAAATCAGCCCCAGCATTTT. Its translation: CASSERGGNQPQHF.

V usage is TRBV7-3 and J usage is TRBJ2-5; D possibly corresponds to TRBD1 (6 bases). The CDR3 runs to 18 residues. Germline loops: CDR1 SGHTA, CDR2 FQGTGA. The ends were cut back, 3 bases at V and 5 bases at J, with 25 bases in the middle. The CDR3 DNA reads as TGTGCCAGCAGCTTTTCTTCAGGGCCGAATCATCAGGGGGAGACCCAGTACTTC. This encodes CASSFSSGPNHQGETQYF.

The chain is built from TRBV6-1 and TRBJ2-3; TRBD2 aligns across 7 bases. V was pared by 6 bases and J by 0 bases, with 3 bases of the junction left unmatched. CDR3 length: 14 amino acids. Per the germline V gene, CDR1 is MNHNS and CDR2 is SASEGT. CDR3 sequence: CASRERESTDTQYF. The DNA for the CDR3 is TGTGCCAGCAGGGAGCGGGAAAGCACAGATACGCAGTATTTT.

The chain combines TRBV5-4 with TRBJ2-3, with no clear D. This CDR3 region has 16 residues. Trimming took off 4 bases at V and 0 bases at J, with 15 bases between the two ends. CDR1 and CDR2 from the germline V gene are SGHNT and YYREEE (reference sequence). CDR3 sequence reads: CASSAIEAHSTDTQYF. As DNA, the CDR3 is TGTGCCAGCAGCGCCATAGAAGCCCATAGCACAGATACGCAGTATTTT.

The genes are TRBV5-6 and TRBJ2-2, with D unresolved. Trimming took off 6 bases at V and 5 bases at J, with 20 bases between the two ends. Germline-derived CDR1 and CDR2 are SGHDT and YYEEEE. This CDR3 contains 16 residues. CDR3 loop: CASTPTPEHATGELFF. The CDR3 nucleotides are TGTGCCAGCACCCCGACTCCCGAACATGCAACCGGGGAGCTGTTTTTT.

Regarding this clone: The same CDR3 also results from other DNA sequences found in this sample. The V call is TRBV6-5, the J call TRBJ2-6; D might be TRBD1 (5 bases). Germline CDR1 and CDR2: MNHEY and SVGAGI. CDR3 length equals 14 residues. CDR3 loop: CASRLRAGANVLTF. CDR3 bases: TGTGCTTCCCGCCTCAGGGCGGGGGCCAACGTCCTGACTTTC.

Here the CDR3 DNA reads TGTGCCAGCAGTGGCCGCGGGAGTTTAGCTAACTATGGCTACACCTTC. It codes for CASSGRGSLANYGYTF. The chain couples TRBV28 to TRBJ1-2; D is uncertain. This CDR3 region has 16 residues. CDR1 and CDR2 (germline): MDHEN, SYDVKM. V lost 5 bases and J lost 0, with 16 bases in between.

V usage is TRBV10-1 and J usage is TRBJ1-1; TRBD1 might be the D (5 bases). The CDR3 extends over 11 amino acids. Trimming took 6 bases from V and 6 from J, leaving 8 bases between them. CDR1 and CDR2 from the germline V gene are WNHNN and SYGVQD (reference sequence). DNA of the CDR3: TGCGCCAGCAGGGGACTCGCTGAAGCTTTCTTT. Protein product: CASRGLAEAFF.

V and J are TRBV19 and TRBJ1-5, with D hard to call. The germline V gene encodes CDR1 LNHDA and CDR2 SQIVND (reference sequence). Trimming pared 7 bases from V and 6 bases from J, leaving 10 bases between. This CDR3 is 12 amino acids long. The CDR3, as DNA: TGTGCCAGTAAGCGAGGAGGTCAGCCCCAGCATTTT. Translation gives CASKRGGQPQHF. Based on the CDR3 plus reference TRBV19 and TRBJ1-5, the full variable domain is DGGITQSPKYLFRKEGQNVTLSCEQNLNHDAMYWYRQDPGQGLRLIYYSQIVNDFQKGDIAEGYSVSREKKESFPLTVTSAQKNPTAFYLCASKRGGQPQHFGDGTRLSIL.

The rearrangement uses TRBV5-1 and TRBJ1-4; no clear D. CDR3 length: 15 amino acids. The germline gives CDR1 SGHRS, CDR2 YFSETQ. Trimming shortened V by 4 bases and J by 0 bases, and 10 bases separated the two germline ends. CDR3 in amino acids: CASSRGSATNEKLFF. For the CDR3, the DNA is TGCGCCAGCAGCCGCGGCAGTGCAACTAATGAAAAACTGTTTTTT.

V usage is TRBV10-3 and J usage is TRBJ1-4, with 7 bases matching TRBD1. This CDR3 region has 15 residues. Germline V CDR1 and CDR2: ENHRY, SYGVKD. V trimming: 0 bases; J trimming: 7 bases; junction bases outside the gene matches: 5. The CDR3 DNA sequence: TGTGCCATCAGTGAGTCAAAGGGGGCTAGTGAAAAACTGTTTTTT. Protein product: CAISESKGASEKLFF.

V and J are TRBV7-9 and TRBJ1-1, with D hard to call. Germline assignment: CDR1 SEHNR and CDR2 FQNEAQ (reference sequence). The V end was cut by 5 bases, the J end by 1 base, with 11 bases between. This CDR3 contains 14 residues. The CDR3 protein is CASSANNRNTEAFF. In DNA form, the CDR3 reads TGTGCCAGCAGCGCGAATAACAGGAACACTGAAGCTTTCTTT.